These 5 T cell receptor beta chains were sequenced from one sample in a study of vaccination effects on CD4 cells after COVID-19. Antigen-specific CD4+ T cells were expanded (with viral peptide pools) by the ViraFEST assay ahead of sequencing. Upon completion of 10 to 11 days in culture, CD4+ T cells were isolated. BNT162b2 vaccine or mRNA-1273 vaccine was given to participants in two doses. Libraries were prepared by immunoSEQ multiplex PCR; TCRdb keeps only in-frame clonotypes and omits some of them. The profile shows 65,000 to 70,000 clones, roughly 80% of them singletons. These receptors' targets are unknown. The sample consisted of CD4+ T cells from PBMCs cultured with HCoV-OC43 spike peptides, taken after COVID-19 vaccination. The sample's subset: HCoV-OC43 spike overlapping peptide pool stimulation. These receptor sequences come from a human donor who received a COVID-19 vaccine.

This clone was detected only once. V usage is TRBV29-1 and J usage is TRBJ2-1; D remains unclear. Germline V lookup: CDR1 SQVTM, CDR2 ANQGSEA. V was clipped by 2 bases and J by 2 bases, with 10 bases between them. The CDR3 sequence is 14 residues long. DNA for the CDR3: TGCAGCGTTGAAATCGGGCCAGCCTACAATGAGCAGTTCTTC. This encodes CSVEIGPAYNEQFF.

The chain recombines TRBV7-9 with TRBJ1-5; D is uncertain. This CDR3 spans 13 amino acids. The ends were cut back, 5 bases at V and 2 bases at J, with 7 bases in the middle. Germline-derived CDR1 and CDR2 are SEHNR and FQNEAQ (reference sequence). CDR3 sequence: CASSPSGNQPQHF. The CDR3 DNA is TGTGCCAGCAGCCCTTCCGGCAATCAGCCCCAGCATTTT.

Only a few counts were recorded for this clone. This chain uses TRBV10-2 with TRBJ2-2; a weak D match, TRBD1 (6 bases). The CDR3 is 15 residues long. The V end was cut by 3 bases, the J end by 6 bases, with 14 bases between. The germline V gene encodes CDR1 WSHSY and CDR2 SAAADI. The CDR3 protein is CASSDWDNRSGELFF. CDR3 coding DNA: TGCGCCAGCAGTGACTGGGACAACAGGTCCGGGGAGCTGTTTTTT.

This chain connects TRBV10-2 to TRBJ1-1; TRBD1 might be the D (5 bases). Trimming removed 7 bases from V and 0 bases from J, with 12 bases in between. CDR3 size: 14 residues. CDR1 is WSHSY, CDR2 SAAADI, per germline. Here the CDR3 DNA reads TGCGCCAGCAAGGTTCGGGGGATGAACACTGAAGCTTTCTTT. As protein: CASKVRGMNTEAFF.

The table lists this clone with a few counts. This chain uses TRBV11-1 with TRBJ1-1; D unresolved. The germline CDR1 and CDR2 sequences are SGHAT and FQDESV (reference sequence). The length of the CDR3 is 13 residues. V was clipped by 3 bases and J by 3 bases, with 8 bases between them. CDR3 sequence: CASSFHSDTEAFF. The CDR3 DNA follows: TGTGCCAGCAGCTTTCACAGCGACACTGAAGCTTTCTTT.